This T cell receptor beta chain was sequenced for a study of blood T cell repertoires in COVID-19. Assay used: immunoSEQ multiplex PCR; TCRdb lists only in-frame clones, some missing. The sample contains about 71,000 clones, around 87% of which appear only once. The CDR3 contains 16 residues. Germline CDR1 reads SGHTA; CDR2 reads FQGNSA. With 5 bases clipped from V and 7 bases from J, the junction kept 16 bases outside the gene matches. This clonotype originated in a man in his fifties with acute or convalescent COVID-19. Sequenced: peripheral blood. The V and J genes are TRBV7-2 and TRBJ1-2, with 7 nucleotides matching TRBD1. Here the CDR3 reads CASSPEGQRVRGGYTF. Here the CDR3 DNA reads TGTGCCAGCAGCCCCGAGGGACAGCGGGTGAGGGGTGGCTACACCTTC.